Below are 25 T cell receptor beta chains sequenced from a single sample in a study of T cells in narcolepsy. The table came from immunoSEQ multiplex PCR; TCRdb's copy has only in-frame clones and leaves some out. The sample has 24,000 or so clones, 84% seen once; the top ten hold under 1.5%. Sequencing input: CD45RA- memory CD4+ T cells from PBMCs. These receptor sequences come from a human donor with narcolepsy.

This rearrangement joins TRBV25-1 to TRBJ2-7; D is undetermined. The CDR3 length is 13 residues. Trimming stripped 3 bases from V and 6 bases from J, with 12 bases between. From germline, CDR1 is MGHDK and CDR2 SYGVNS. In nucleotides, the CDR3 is TGTGCCAGCAGTGACCCCTCGGGCTCCGAGCAGTACTTC. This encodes CASSDPSGSEQYF.

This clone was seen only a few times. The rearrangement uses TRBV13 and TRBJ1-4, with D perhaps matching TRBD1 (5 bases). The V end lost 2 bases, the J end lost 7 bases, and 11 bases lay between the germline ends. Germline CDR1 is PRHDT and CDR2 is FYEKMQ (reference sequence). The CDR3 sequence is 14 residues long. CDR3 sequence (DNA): TGTGCCAGCAGCTTAAAAACCAGGGCTGAAAAACTGTTTTTT. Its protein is CASSLKTRAEKLFF.

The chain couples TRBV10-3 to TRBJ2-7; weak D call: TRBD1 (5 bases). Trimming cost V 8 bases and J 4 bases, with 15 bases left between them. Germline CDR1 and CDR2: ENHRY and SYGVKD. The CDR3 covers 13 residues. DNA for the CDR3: TGTGCCATCTTAGGGCAGGGTGGGTACGAGCAGTACTTC. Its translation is CAILGQGGYEQYF.

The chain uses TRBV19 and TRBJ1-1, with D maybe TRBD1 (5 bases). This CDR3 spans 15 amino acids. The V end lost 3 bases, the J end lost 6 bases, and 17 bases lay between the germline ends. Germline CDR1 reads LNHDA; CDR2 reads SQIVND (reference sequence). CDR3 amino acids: CASSIPPRVGAEAFF. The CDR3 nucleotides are TGTGCCAGTAGTATCCCTCCGAGGGTAGGGGCTGAAGCTTTCTTT.

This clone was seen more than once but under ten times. The CDR3 here is CASSPGRAYNEQFF. In DNA form, the CDR3 reads TGTGCCAGCAGCCCTGGGAGGGCCTACAATGAGCAGTTCTTC. This sequence joins TRBV7-3 and TRBJ2-1, with TRBD2 identical over 7 bases. The V and J ends lost 5 bases and 2 bases, in that order; junction bases with no gene match: 3. The germline V gene has CDR1 SGHTA and CDR2 FQGTGA. This CDR3 has 14 amino acids.

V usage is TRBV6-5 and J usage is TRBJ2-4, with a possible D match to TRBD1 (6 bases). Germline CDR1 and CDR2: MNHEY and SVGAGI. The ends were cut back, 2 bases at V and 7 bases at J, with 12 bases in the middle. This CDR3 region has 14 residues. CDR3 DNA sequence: TGTGCCAGCAGTTACAGTGTAGGGGGTAACATTCAGTACTTC. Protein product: CASSYSVGGNIQYF.

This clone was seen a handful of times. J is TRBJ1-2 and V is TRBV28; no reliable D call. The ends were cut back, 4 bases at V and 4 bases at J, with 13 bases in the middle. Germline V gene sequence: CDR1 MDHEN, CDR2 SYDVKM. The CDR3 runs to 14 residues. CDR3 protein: CASSSVGQIYGYTF. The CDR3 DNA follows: TGTGCCAGCAGTTCCGTTGGCCAGATCTATGGCTACACCTTC.

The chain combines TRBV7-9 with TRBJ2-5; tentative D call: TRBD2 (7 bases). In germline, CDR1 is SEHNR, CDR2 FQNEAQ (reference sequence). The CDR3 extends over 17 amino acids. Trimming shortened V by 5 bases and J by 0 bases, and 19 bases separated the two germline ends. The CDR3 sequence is CASSQGGGRGNQETQYF. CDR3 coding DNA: TGTGCCAGCAGCCAAGGGGGTGGGCGGGGGAACCAAGAGACCCAGTACTTC. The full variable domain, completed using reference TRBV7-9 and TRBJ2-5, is DTGVSQNPRHKITKRGQNVTFRCDPISEHNRLYWYRQTLGQGPEFLTYFQNEAQLEKSRLLSDRFSAERPKGSFSTLEIQRTEQGDSAMYLCASSQGGGRGNQETQYFGPGTRLLVL.

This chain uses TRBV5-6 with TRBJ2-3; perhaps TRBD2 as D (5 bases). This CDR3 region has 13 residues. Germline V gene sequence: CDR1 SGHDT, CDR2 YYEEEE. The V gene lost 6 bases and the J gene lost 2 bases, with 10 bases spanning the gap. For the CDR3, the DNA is TGTGCCAGCACCACCGGGAACACAGATACGCAGTATTTT. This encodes CASTTGNTDTQYF. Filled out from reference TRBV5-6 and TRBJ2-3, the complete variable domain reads DAGVTQSPTHLIKTRGQQVTLRCSPKSGHDTVSWYQQALGQGPQFIFQYYEEEERQRGNFPDRFSGHQFPNYSSELNVNALLLGDSALYLCASTTGNTDTQYFGPGTRLTVL.

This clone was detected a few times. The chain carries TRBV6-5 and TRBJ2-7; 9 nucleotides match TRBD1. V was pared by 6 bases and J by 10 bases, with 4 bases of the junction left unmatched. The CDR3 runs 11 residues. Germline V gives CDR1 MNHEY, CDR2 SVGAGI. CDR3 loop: CASREDRGQYF. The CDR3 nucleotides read TGTGCCAGCAGGGAGGACAGGGGACAGTACTTC.

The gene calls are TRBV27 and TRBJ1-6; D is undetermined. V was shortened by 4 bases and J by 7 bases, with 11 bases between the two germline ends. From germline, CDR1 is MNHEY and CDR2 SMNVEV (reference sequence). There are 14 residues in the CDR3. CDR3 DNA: TGTGCCAGCAGTTCCACAGTACGGAATTCACCCCTCCACTTT. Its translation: CASSSTVRNSPLHF.

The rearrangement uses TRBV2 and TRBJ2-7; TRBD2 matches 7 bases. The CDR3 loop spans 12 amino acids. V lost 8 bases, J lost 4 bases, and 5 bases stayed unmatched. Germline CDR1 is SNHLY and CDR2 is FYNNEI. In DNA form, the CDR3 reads TGTGCCAGCGGGAGGGCCGAATACGAGCAGTACTTC. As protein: CASGRAEYEQYF.

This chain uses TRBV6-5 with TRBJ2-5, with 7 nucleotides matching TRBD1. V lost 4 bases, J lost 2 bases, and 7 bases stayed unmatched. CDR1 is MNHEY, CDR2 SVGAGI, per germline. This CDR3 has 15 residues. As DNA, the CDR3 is TGTGCCAGCAGTTCCCACCGGGACAGTCAAGAGACCCAGTACTTC. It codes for CASSSHRDSQETQYF.

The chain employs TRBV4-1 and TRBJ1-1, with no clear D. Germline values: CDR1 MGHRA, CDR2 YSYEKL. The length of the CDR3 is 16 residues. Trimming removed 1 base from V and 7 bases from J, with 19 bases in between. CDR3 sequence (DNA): TGCGCCAGCAGCCAAGTAAAACTCCCCGGCATCCTTGAAGCTTTCTTT. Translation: CASSQVKLPGILEAFF.

The CDR3 coding sequence is TGTGCCAGCTCGCCCCGGACGGGTTCATACAATGAGCAGTTCTTC. Translation gives CASSPRTGSYNEQFF. V is TRBV18 and J is TRBJ2-1; no reliable D call. Trimming cost V 6 bases and J 4 bases, with 16 bases left between them. The germline V gene encodes CDR1 KGHSH and CDR2 LQKENI. The CDR3 totals 15 residues.

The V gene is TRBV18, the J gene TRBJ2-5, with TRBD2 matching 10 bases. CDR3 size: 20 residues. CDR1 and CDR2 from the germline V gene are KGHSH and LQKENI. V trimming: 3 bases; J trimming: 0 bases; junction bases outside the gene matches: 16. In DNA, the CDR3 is TGTGCCAGCTCACCTTTCGGGGACATAATGACTAGCGGGTACCAAGAGACCCAGTACTTC. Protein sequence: CASSPFGDIMTSGYQETQYF.

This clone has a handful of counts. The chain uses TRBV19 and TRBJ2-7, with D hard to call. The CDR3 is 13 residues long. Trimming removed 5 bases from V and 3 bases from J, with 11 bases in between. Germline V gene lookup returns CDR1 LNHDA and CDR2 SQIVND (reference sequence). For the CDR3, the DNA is TGTGCCAGTAGTGAGGCGGATGGCTACGAGCAGTACTTC. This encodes CASSEADGYEQYF.

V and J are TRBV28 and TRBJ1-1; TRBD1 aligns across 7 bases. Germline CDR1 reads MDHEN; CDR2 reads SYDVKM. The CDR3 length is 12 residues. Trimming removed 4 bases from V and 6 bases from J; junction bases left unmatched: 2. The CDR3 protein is CASSSQGAEAFF. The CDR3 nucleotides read TGTGCCAGCAGTTCTCAGGGGGCTGAAGCTTTCTTT.

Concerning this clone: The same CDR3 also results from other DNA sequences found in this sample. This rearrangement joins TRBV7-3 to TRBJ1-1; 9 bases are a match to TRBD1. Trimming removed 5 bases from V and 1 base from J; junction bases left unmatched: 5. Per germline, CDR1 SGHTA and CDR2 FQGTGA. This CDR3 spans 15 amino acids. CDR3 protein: CASSLGQGWNTEAFF. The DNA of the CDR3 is TGTGCCAGCAGCCTAGGACAGGGGTGGAACACTGAAGCTTTCTTT.

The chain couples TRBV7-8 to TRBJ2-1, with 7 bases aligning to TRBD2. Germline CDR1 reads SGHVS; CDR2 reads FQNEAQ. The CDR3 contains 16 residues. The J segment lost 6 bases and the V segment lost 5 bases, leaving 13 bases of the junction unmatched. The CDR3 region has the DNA TGTGCCAGCAGCCGCGGGCGGGTAGCGGGCCTCAATGAGCAGTTCTTC. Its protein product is CASSRGRVAGLNEQFF.

The CDR3 nucleotides read TGTGCCAGCCGGGACAGGGTCTACGAGCAGTACTTC. Residues: CASRDRVYEQYF. The J gene is TRBJ2-7, the V gene TRBV6-1; TRBD1 matches at 9 bases. The CDR3 has 12 amino acids. The germline V gene has CDR1 MNHNS and CDR2 SASEGT. The V gene end was trimmed by 8 bases and the J gene end by 3 bases; junction bases not matched to a gene: 2.

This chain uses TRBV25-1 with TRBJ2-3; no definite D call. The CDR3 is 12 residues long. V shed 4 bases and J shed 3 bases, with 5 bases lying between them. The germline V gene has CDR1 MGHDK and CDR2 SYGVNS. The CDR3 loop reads CASSGLTDTQYF. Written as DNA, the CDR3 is TGTGCCAGCAGTGGCTTAACAGATACGCAGTATTTT.

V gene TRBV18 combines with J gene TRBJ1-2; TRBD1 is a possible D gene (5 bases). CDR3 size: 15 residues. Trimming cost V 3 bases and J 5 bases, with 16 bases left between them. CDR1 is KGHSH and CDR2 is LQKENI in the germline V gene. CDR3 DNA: TGTGCCAGCTCACCTCAATTCGGGGCCGGGTATGGCTACACCTTC. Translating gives CASSPQFGAGYGYTF.

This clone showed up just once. The CDR3 region has the DNA TGTGCCAGTAGCCCCGACTTGGTCCGAAAAAAACTGTTTTTT. Amino acid sequence: CASSPDLVRKKLFF. V and J are TRBV19 and TRBJ1-4; D ambiguous. The germline CDR1 and CDR2 sequences are LNHDA and SQIVND (reference sequence). The V end lost 6 bases, the J end lost 9 bases, and 17 bases lay between the germline ends. This CDR3 spans 14 amino acids. The complete variable domain, with remaining parts taken from reference TRBV19 and TRBJ1-4, reads DGGITQSPKYLFRKEGQNVTLSCEQNLNHDAMYWYRQDPGQGLRLIYYSQIVNDFQKGDIAEGYSVSREKKESFPLTVTSAQKNPTAFYLCASSPDLVRKKLFFGSGTQLSVL.

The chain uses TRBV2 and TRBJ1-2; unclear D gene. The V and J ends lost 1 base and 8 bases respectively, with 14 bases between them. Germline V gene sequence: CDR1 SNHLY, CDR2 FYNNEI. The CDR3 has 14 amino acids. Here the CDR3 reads CASSEVPGAQGYTF. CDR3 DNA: TGTGCCAGCAGTGAAGTGCCGGGTGCACAGGGCTACACCTTC.